These T cell receptor beta chains were read from a single sample in a study of radiation and T cells in renal cell carcinoma. Profiling relied on immunoSEQ multiplex PCR, and the TCRdb table lists in-frame clones only, not all of them. The data contain about 130,000 clones, nearly 90% of them singletons. Source: blood, taken from a patient whose treatment included radiotherapy and nephrectomy. These receptor sequences come from a woman between 50 and 59 years old with renal cell carcinoma. Each CDR3 is given with its conserved first and last residue. Each record gives: V gene, clone size, J gene, CDR3 length, D gene, CDR3 protein, CDR3 DNA. A D gene is named only where the DNA matches it firmly. Some rows have no size entry. The others give once, few or many, or a class for an expanded clone.

TRBV5-6	NA	TRBJ1-1	15	TRBD1	CASSVNSGGLTEAFF	TGTGCCAGCAGCGTAAATTCAGGGGGTCTCACTGAAGCTTTCTTT
TRBV10-3	NA	TRBJ1-2	13	TRBD1	CAIMGQGALGYTF	TGTGCCATCATGGGACAGGGGGCATTGGGCTACACCTTC
TRBV9	NA	TRBJ1-1	13	NA	CASSVVTNTEAFF	TGTGCCAGCAGCGTTGTGACGAACACTGAAGCTTTCTTT
TRBV19	once	TRBJ1-5	13	NA	CASSRGLSQPQHF	TGTGCCAGTAGTCGGGGATTAAGTCAGCCCCAGCATTTT
TRBV11-2	NA	TRBJ2-3	19	NA	CASSTDRTGPQSGTDTQYF	TGTGCCAGCAGCACTGACCGGACGGGACCTCAGTCAGGCACAGATACGCAGTATTTT
TRBV11-2	NA	TRBJ2-7	15	NA	CASSPQTGTLGEQYF	TGTGCCAGCAGCCCCCAAACCGGGACGTTAGGCGAGCAGTACTTC
TRBV4-1	NA	TRBJ1-4	14	NA	CASSQGGTGEKLFF	TGCGCCAGCAGCCAAGGTGGAACGGGTGAAAAACTGTTTTTT
TRBV7-9	NA	TRBJ1-5	14	NA	CASSLGAGNQPQHF	TGTGCCAGCAGCTTAGGGGCGGGAAATCAGCCCCAGCATTTT
TRBV19	NA	TRBJ1-2	14	NA	CASSRGEGNYGYTF	TGTGCCAGTAGTAGGGGCGAGGGTAACTATGGCTACACCTTC
TRBV18	NA	TRBJ1-1	13	NA	CASSASGRTEAFF	TGTGCCAGCTCAGCTTCGGGACGGACTGAAGCTTTCTTT
TRBV7-8	NA	TRBJ1-4	16	NA	CASSLESGQGAWRLFF	TGTGCCAGCAGCTTAGAGTCCGGGCAGGGCGCCTGGAGACTGTTTTTT
TRBV11-2	NA	TRBJ2-5	12	NA	CASSLVRETQYF	TGTGCCAGCAGCTTAGTAAGAGAGACCCAGTACTTC
TRBV5-1	NA	TRBJ2-5	13	NA	CASSFWAEETQYF	TGCGCCAGCAGCTTTTGGGCCGAAGAGACCCAGTACTTC
TRBV14	NA	TRBJ1-4	15	NA	CASSLRGTRGEKLFF	TGTGCCAGCAGCCTCCGCGGGACGCGAGGGGAAAAACTGTTTTTT
TRBV30	NA	TRBJ1-1	13	NA	CAWSSQVNTEAFF	TGTGCCTGGAGTTCGCAGGTGAACACTGAAGCTTTCTTT
TRBV5-1	once	TRBJ2-5	12	NA	CASSLIQETQYF	TGCGCCAGCAGCCTAATACAAGAGACCCAGTACTTC
TRBV10-3	once	TRBJ2-7	15	NA	CAISEGDSVSGEQYF	TGTGCCATCAGTGAAGGGGACTCGGTATCGGGTGAGCAGTACTTC
TRBV6-6	NA	TRBJ1-2	15	NA	CASKDGGRDIWGYTF	TGTGCCAGCAAAGACGGAGGCAGGGACATTTGGGGCTACACCTTC
TRBV5-1	NA	TRBJ1-3	17	TRBD1	CASSTTGQGTYGNTIYF	TGCGCCAGCAGCACGACGGGACAGGGGACTTATGGAAACACCATATATTTT
TRBV5-4	NA	TRBJ2-1	17	TRBD1	CASSLEGTGGSYNEQFF	TGTGCCAGCAGCTTGGAGGGGACAGGGGGCTCCTACAATGAGCAGTTCTTC
TRBV4-3	once	TRBJ1-1	15	TRBD1	CASSQTRTGPYEAFF	TGCGCCAGCAGCCAAACCCGGACAGGGCCCTATGAAGCTTTCTTT
TRBV5-1	NA	TRBJ2-2	15	TRBD1	CASSSTGGRTGELFF	TGCGCCAGCAGCTCAACAGGGGGCAGGACCGGGGAGCTGTTTTTT
TRBV5-1	NA	TRBJ2-7	15	NA	CASSLSSGGGYEQYF	TGCGCCAGCAGCTTGAGCTCAGGGGGAGGCTACGAGCAGTACTTC
TRBV15	NA	TRBJ2-5	18	TRBD1	CATSSRRSDRVGEKTQYF	TGTGCCACCAGCAGTAGGCGATCCGACAGGGTGGGAGAGAAGACCCAGTACTTC
TRBV11-2	NA	TRBJ1-6	14	NA	CASSLDRNVQPLHF	TGTGCCAGCAGCTTAGATCGGAACGTACAACCCCTCCACTTT
TRBV19	NA	TRBJ1-1	13	NA	CASSTTANTEAFF	TGTGCCAGTAGTACGACTGCGAACACTGAAGCTTTCTTT
TRBV21-1	once	TRBJ2-1	16	NA	CASSKPLWTRYNEQFF	TGTGCCAGCAGCAAACCGCTGTGGACTAGGTACAATGAGCAGTTCTTC
TRBV7-9	NA	TRBJ1-1	13	NA	CASSYTANTEAFF	TGTGCCAGCAGCTACACAGCGAACACTGAAGCTTTCTTT
TRBV28	NA	TRBJ2-3	16	TRBD2	CASPPSLAGSTDTQYF	TGTGCCAGCCCTCCCAGTTTAGCGGGGAGCACAGATACGCAGTATTTT
TRBV6-1	NA	TRBJ1-4	16	NA	CASSEAAGATNEKLFF	TGTGCCAGCAGTGAGGCCGCGGGGGCAACTAATGAAAAACTGTTTTTT
TRBV19	NA	TRBJ2-7	14	NA	CASSNFEGSYEQYF	TGTGCCAGTAGTAATTTTGAGGGGTCCTACGAGCAGTACTTC
TRBV27	NA	TRBJ2-4	13	TRBD1	CASRATGGPTQYF	TGTGCCAGCAGGGCGACAGGGGGCCCTACCCAGTACTTC
TRBV11-1	few	TRBJ1-1	14	NA	CASSLGPGEVEAFF	TGTGCCAGCAGCCTCGGGCCCGGCGAGGTTGAAGCTTTCTTT